The TCR beta chain described here comes from a study of monozygotic twins with inflammatory bowel disease. Study-level findings and limits: Lower sharing of clonotypes with other individuals was seen in IBD patients than in healthy twins. This was most marked in patients showing signs of disease activity. TCRbeta inverse Simpson diversity was decreased in IBD patients versus healthy co-twins.

Comments on this clonotype: What it recognizes is unknown.

Germline CDR1 and CDR2: SGHTA and FQGNSA. The CDR3 runs 14 residues. UMIs containing a 6-nucleotide sample barcode were added via template switching. TCRdb reanalyzed the 5' RACE reads and collapses them to one entry per CDR3 protein, without DNA. This repertoire includes just over 300,000 distinct CDR3 sequences. The rearrangement joins TRBV7-2 to TRBJ2-7. The receptor comes from a human donor with ulcerative colitis or Crohn's disease, or a healthy co-twin of an affected twin (not recorded which). Sequenced material: blood. This CDR3 is CASSLGSLQREQYF.